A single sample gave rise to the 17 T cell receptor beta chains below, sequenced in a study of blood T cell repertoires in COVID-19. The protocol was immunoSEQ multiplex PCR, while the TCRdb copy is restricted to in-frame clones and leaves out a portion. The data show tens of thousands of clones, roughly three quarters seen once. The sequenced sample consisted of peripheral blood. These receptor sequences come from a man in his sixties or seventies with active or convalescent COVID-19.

This CDR3 reads CASASGLAYEQYF. CDR3 bases: TGTGCCAGCGCTAGTGGGTTAGCCTACGAGCAGTACTTC. This chain joins TRBV18 and TRBJ2-7; D not certain. The CDR3 runs to 13 residues. Trimming took off 8 bases at V and 2 bases at J, with 13 bases between the two ends. Germline loops: CDR1 KGHSH, CDR2 LQKENI. The whole variable domain, filled in from reference TRBV18 and TRBJ2-7, reads NAGVMQNPRHLVRRRGQEARLRCSPMKGHSHVYWYRQLPEEGLKFMVYLQKENIIDESGMPKERFSAEFPKEGPSILRIQQVVRGDSAAYFCASASGLAYEQYFGPGTRLTVT.

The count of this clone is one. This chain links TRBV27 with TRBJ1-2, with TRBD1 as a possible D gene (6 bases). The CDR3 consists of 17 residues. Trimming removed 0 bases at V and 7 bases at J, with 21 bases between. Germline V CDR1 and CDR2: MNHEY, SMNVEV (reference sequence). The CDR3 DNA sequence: TGTGCCAGCAGTTTATCCTTACCGACAGGACGCCCGGGTGGCTACACCTTC. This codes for CASSLSLPTGRPGGYTF.

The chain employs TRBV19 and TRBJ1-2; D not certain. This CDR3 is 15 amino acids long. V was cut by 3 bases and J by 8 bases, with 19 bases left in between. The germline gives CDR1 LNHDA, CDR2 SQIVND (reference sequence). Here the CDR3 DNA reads TGTGCCAGTAGTATCAAAGTTGGAGGGTTAAACGGCTACACCTTC. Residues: CASSIKVGGLNGYTF.

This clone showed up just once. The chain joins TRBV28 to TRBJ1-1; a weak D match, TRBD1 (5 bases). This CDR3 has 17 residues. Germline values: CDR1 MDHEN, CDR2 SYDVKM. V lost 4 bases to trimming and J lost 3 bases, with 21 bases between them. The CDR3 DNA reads TGTGCCAGCAGTTCAGCGCTCGCAGGGATGGGGTACACTGAAGCTTTCTTT. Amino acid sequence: CASSSALAGMGYTEAFF.

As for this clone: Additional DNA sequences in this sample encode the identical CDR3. The chain's CDR3 is CASSSPGSGNTIYF. The CDR3 region has the DNA TGTGCCAGCAGCTCCCCAGGGTCTGGAAACACCATATATTTT. V and J are TRBV7-2 and TRBJ1-3, with a possible D match to TRBD1 (5 bases). Germline V gives CDR1 SGHTA, CDR2 FQGNSA. Trimming left V 4 bases short and J 1 base short, with 8 bases between. CDR3 length: 14 residues.

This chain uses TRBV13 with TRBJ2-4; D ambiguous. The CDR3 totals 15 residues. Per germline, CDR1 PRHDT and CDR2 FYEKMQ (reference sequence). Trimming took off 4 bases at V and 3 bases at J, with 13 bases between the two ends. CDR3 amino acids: CASSSRMVGKNIQYF. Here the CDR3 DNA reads TGTGCCAGCAGCTCGAGGATGGTGGGCAAAAACATTCAGTACTTC.

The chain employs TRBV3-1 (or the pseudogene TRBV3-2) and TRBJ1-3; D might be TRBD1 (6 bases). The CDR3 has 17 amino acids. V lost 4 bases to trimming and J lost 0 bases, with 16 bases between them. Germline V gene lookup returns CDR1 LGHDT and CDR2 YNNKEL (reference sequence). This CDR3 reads CASSPYSSGASGNTIYF. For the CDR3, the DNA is TGTGCCAGCAGCCCTTATTCCTCAGGGGCCTCTGGAAACACCATATATTTT.

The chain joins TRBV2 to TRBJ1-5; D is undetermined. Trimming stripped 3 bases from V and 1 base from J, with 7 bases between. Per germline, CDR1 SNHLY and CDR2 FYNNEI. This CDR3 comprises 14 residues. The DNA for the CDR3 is TGTGCCAGCAGTGATTCCGTCAGCAATCAGCCCCAGCATTTT. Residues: CASSDSVSNQPQHF.

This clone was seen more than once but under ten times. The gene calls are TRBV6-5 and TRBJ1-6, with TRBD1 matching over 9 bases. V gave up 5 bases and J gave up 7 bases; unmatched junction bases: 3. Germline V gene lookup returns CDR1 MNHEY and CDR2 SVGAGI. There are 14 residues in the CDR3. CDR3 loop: CASSTGQGNSPLHF. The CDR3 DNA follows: TGTGCCAGCAGTACCGGACAGGGGAATTCACCCCTCCACTTT.

The CDR3, as DNA: TGTGCCAGCAGTGAAGGAAACCAGCGGGGAGAGACCCAGTACTTC. Amino acid sequence: CASSEGNQRGETQYF. The J gene is TRBJ2-5, the V gene TRBV6-4; 7 nucleotides agree with TRBD2. This CDR3 has 15 amino acids. The J segment lost 4 bases and the V segment lost 3 bases, leaving 8 bases of the junction unmatched. The germline CDR1 and CDR2 sequences are MRHNA and SNTAGT.

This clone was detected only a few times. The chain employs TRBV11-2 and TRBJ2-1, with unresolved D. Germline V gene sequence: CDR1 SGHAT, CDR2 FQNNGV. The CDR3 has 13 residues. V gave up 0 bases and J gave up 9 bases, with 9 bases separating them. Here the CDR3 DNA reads TGTGCCAGCAGCTTAGATGCAGGCAGTGAGCAGTTCTTC. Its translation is CASSLDAGSEQFF.

The CDR3 reads CASQGAGGFYGYTF. In DNA form, the CDR3 reads TGTGCCAGCCAAGGGGCGGGGGGGTTCTATGGCTACACCTTC. This sequence joins TRBV19 and TRBJ1-2; weak D call: TRBD1 (5 bases). The germline gives CDR1 LNHDA, CDR2 SQIVND (reference sequence). The length of the CDR3 is 14 residues. Trimming pared 9 bases from V and 4 bases from J, leaving 18 bases between. Complete variable domain (other parts from reference TRBV19 and TRBJ1-2): DGGITQSPKYLFRKEGQNVTLSCEQNLNHDAMYWYRQDPGQGLRLIYYSQIVNDFQKGDIAEGYSVSREKKESFPLTVTSAQKNPTAFYLCASQGAGGFYGYTFGSGTRLTVV.

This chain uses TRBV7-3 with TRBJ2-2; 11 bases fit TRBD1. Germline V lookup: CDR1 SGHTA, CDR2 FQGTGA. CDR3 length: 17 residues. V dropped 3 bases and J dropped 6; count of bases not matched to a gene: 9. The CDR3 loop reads CASSFPTGTGGAGELFF. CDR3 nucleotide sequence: TGTGCCAGCAGCTTCCCAACCGGGACAGGGGGGGCCGGGGAGCTGTTTTTT.

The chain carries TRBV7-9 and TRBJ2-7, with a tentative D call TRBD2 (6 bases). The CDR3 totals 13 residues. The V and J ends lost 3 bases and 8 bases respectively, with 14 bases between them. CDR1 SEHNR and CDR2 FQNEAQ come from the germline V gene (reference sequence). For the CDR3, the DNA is TGTGCCAGCAGCTTGGGGACTGAGGGAAAGCAGTACTTC. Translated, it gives CASSLGTEGKQYF.

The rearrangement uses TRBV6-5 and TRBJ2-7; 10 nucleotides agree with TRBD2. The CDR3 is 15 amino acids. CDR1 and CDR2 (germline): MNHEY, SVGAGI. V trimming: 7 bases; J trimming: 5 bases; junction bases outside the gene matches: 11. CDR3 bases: TGTGCCAGCACCCCTCAGCGGGGGGGAGCCCACGAGCAGTACTTC. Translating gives CASTPQRGGAHEQYF.

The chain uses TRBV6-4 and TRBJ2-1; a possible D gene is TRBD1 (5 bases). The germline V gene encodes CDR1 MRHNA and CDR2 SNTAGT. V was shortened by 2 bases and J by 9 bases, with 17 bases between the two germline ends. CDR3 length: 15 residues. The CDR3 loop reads CASSDRGWATGEQFF. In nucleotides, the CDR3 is TGTGCCAGCAGTGACAGGGGTTGGGCTACCGGTGAGCAGTTCTTC.

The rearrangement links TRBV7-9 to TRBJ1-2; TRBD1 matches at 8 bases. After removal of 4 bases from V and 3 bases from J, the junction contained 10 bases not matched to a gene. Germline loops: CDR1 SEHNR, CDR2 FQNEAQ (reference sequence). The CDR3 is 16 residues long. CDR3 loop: CASSSPQGGTDYGYTF. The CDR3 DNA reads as TGTGCCAGCAGCTCCCCACAGGGGGGCACTGACTATGGCTACACCTTC.